A selection of T cell receptor beta chains follows, all from one sample in a study of CD8 T cells in Susac syndrome. In TCRdb, the immunoSEQ multiplex PCR reads were re-called with MiXCR into one record per CDR3 protein. Of approximately 230,000 distinct CDR3 sequences listed, approximately 92% are singletons. The specimen sequenced was CD4+ T cells from PBMCs. The receptors stem from a human donor with multiple sclerosis. The CDR3 runs from the conserved cysteine through the conserved F or W. Fields, in order: V gene, clone size, D gene, J gene, CDR3 protein, CDR3 DNA. The D gene is left open where the match is weak. Expanded clones get a size class; other rows say once, few or many, or leave the size out.

v_call: TRBV6-4
clone_size: -
d_call: TRBD1
j_call: TRBJ1-2
cdr3_aa: CASSDQEGAGGYTF
cdr3_nt: TGTGCCAGCAGTGACCAAGAGGGGGCTGGGGGCTACACCTTC

v_call: TRBV29-1
clone_size: once
d_call: TRBD1
j_call: TRBJ1-6
cdr3_aa: CSALLGGTGNSPLHF
cdr3_nt: TGCAGCGCCCTTTTGGGGGGGACAGGGAATTCACCCCTCCACTTT

v_call: TRBV6-5
clone_size: -
d_call: -
j_call: TRBJ2-2
cdr3_aa: CASNPGMGELFF
cdr3_nt: TGTGCCAGCAACCCGGGGATGGGGGAGCTGTTTTTT

v_call: TRBV12-3/TRBV12-4
clone_size: -
d_call: -
j_call: TRBJ1-4
cdr3_aa: CASSGGTSANNEKLFF
cdr3_nt: TGTGCCAGCAGCGGAGGGACTTCGGCCAATAATGAAAAACTGTTTTTT

v_call: TRBV20-1
clone_size: -
d_call: -
j_call: TRBJ2-3
cdr3_aa: CSASRPDTQYF
cdr3_nt: TGCAGTGCTTCGCGGCCAGATACGCAGTATTTT

v_call: TRBV6-2/TRBV6-3
clone_size: few
d_call: -
j_call: TRBJ1-2
cdr3_aa: CASSPGTGYTF
cdr3_nt: TGTGCCAGCAGTCCCGGGACTGGCTACACCTTC

v_call: TRBV6-6
clone_size: few
d_call: -
j_call: TRBJ2-2
cdr3_aa: CASSWQGNTGELFF
cdr3_nt: TGTGCCAGCAGTTGGCAGGGGAACACCGGGGAGCTGTTTTTT

v_call: TRBV3-1
clone_size: -
d_call: -
j_call: TRBJ2-1
cdr3_aa: CASSQVGDPGLEQFF
cdr3_nt: TGTGCCAGCAGCCAAGTCGGAGACCCGGGTTTGGAGCAGTTCTTC

v_call: TRBV5-8
clone_size: -
d_call: TRBD2
j_call: TRBJ2-5
cdr3_aa: CASPPRAGGRETQYF
cdr3_nt: TGTGCCAGCCCCCCGCGCGCGGGGGGGCGGGAGACCCAGTACTTC

v_call: TRBV6-5
clone_size: -
d_call: -
j_call: TRBJ1-2
cdr3_aa: CASSYRRTNYGYTF
cdr3_nt: TGTGCCAGCAGTTACCGGCGGACTAACTATGGCTACACCTTC

v_call: TRBV6-5
clone_size: -
d_call: -
j_call: TRBJ1-1
cdr3_aa: CASSYSTRAGEAFF
cdr3_nt: TGTGCCAGCAGTTACTCTACCAGGGCAGGTGAAGCTTTCTTT

v_call: TRBV20-1
clone_size: -
d_call: -
j_call: TRBJ2-1
cdr3_aa: CSAETSRSEQFF
cdr3_nt: TGCAGTGCCGAGACCAGTCGGTCTGAGCAGTTCTTC

v_call: TRBV30
clone_size: -
d_call: -
j_call: TRBJ1-5
cdr3_aa: CAWSFNRDGNQPQHF
cdr3_nt: TGTGCCTGGAGTTTCAACCGGGACGGTAATCAGCCCCAGCATTTT

v_call: TRBV5-4
clone_size: -
d_call: -
j_call: TRBJ2-3
cdr3_aa: CASIPLGTQYF
cdr3_nt: TGTGCCAGCATCCCCCTAGGGACGCAGTATTTT

v_call: TRBV12-3/TRBV12-4
clone_size: -
d_call: -
j_call: TRBJ1-2
cdr3_aa: CASSLAASPDTF
cdr3_nt: TGTGCCAGCAGTTTAGCCGCCTCCCCCGACACCTTC

v_call: TRBV21-1
clone_size: -
d_call: -
j_call: TRBJ1-4
cdr3_aa: CADRDGTREKLFF
cdr3_nt: TGTGCCGACCGGGACGGGACCAGGGAAAAACTGTTTTTT

v_call: TRBV2
clone_size: -
d_call: -
j_call: TRBJ1-2
cdr3_aa: CAPRGGYTF
cdr3_nt: TGTGCCCCCCGCGGTGGCTACACCTTC

v_call: TRBV6-5
clone_size: -
d_call: -
j_call: TRBJ2-3
cdr3_aa: CASSYSELSTDTQYF
cdr3_nt: TGTGCCAGCAGTTACTCGGAGCTTAGCACAGATACGCAGTATTTT

v_call: TRBV7-9
clone_size: -
d_call: -
j_call: TRBJ2-3
cdr3_aa: CASSAGGEAQYF
cdr3_nt: TGTGCCAGCAGCGCCGGAGGTGAGGCGCAGTATTTT

v_call: TRBV7-3
clone_size: -
d_call: TRBD2
j_call: TRBJ2-4
cdr3_aa: CASSRLAGKNIQYF
cdr3_nt: TGTGCCAGCAGCCGTCTAGCGGGGAAAAACATTCAGTACTTC

v_call: TRBV11-2
clone_size: -
d_call: -
j_call: TRBJ2-2
cdr3_aa: CASSSLQGTGELFF
cdr3_nt: TGTGCCAGCAGCTCCCTCCAGGGGACCGGGGAGCTGTTTTTT

v_call: TRBV4-1
clone_size: -
d_call: -
j_call: TRBJ2-5
cdr3_aa: CASSRPGAARETQYF
cdr3_nt: TGCGCCAGCAGCCGCCCCGGGGCGGCTAGAGAGACCCAGTACTTC

v_call: TRBV27
clone_size: -
d_call: -
j_call: TRBJ2-3
cdr3_aa: CASSFDPRGEHTQYF
cdr3_nt: TGTGCCAGCAGTTTTGACCCGCGTGGGGAACATACGCAGTATTTT

v_call: TRBV7-7
clone_size: -
d_call: -
j_call: TRBJ1-1
cdr3_aa: CASSIRATNTEAFF
cdr3_nt: TGTGCCAGCAGCATACGGGCAACGAACACTGAAGCTTTCTTT

v_call: TRBV7-9
clone_size: once
d_call: -
j_call: TRBJ2-6
cdr3_aa: CASSLALGSLSGANVLTF
cdr3_nt: TGTGCCAGCAGCTTAGCGTTAGGCTCCCTCTCTGGGGCCAACGTCCTGACTTTC

v_call: TRBV12-3/TRBV12-4
clone_size: -
d_call: -
j_call: TRBJ2-1
cdr3_aa: CASSFLGEQFF
cdr3_nt: TGTGCCAGCAGTTTCTTGGGTGAGCAGTTCTTC

v_call: TRBV7-3
clone_size: -
d_call: TRBD1
j_call: TRBJ2-2
cdr3_aa: CASSPTGSAGELFF
cdr3_nt: TGTGCCAGCAGCCCGACAGGGAGCGCCGGGGAGCTGTTTTTT

v_call: TRBV7-9
clone_size: -
d_call: -
j_call: TRBJ2-3
cdr3_aa: CASSLTGVTDTQYF
cdr3_nt: TGTGCCAGCAGCTTGACGGGTGTTACAGATACGCAGTATTTT

v_call: TRBV7-9
clone_size: -
d_call: -
j_call: TRBJ1-2
cdr3_aa: CASSFGQGQGYTF
cdr3_nt: TGTGCCAGCAGCTTCGGGCAGGGGCAAGGCTACACCTTC

v_call: TRBV19
clone_size: -
d_call: -
j_call: TRBJ2-6
cdr3_aa: CASSSVLEANVLTF
cdr3_nt: TGTGCCAGTAGTTCCGTGTTAGAGGCCAACGTCCTGACTTTC

v_call: TRBV18
clone_size: -
d_call: -
j_call: TRBJ2-7
cdr3_aa: CASSRGRPEVYEQYF
cdr3_nt: TGTGCCAGCTCACGGGGACGTCCGGAAGTCTACGAGCAGTACTTC

v_call: TRBV20-1
clone_size: -
d_call: -
j_call: TRBJ2-1
cdr3_aa: CSAREGGDEQFF
cdr3_nt: TGCAGTGCTAGAGAAGGGGGTGATGAGCAGTTCTTC

v_call: TRBV29-1
clone_size: once
d_call: -
j_call: TRBJ2-5
cdr3_aa: CSVAGGGTQYF
cdr3_nt: TGCAGCGTTGCCGGGGGCGGGACCCAGTACTTC

v_call: TRBV23-1
clone_size: -
d_call: -
j_call: TRBJ1-5
cdr3_aa: CASARSGNQPQHF
cdr3_nt: TGCGCCAGCGCTCGCTCGGGCAATCAGCCCCAGCATTTT

v_call: TRBV4-1
clone_size: once
d_call: -
j_call: TRBJ1-2
cdr3_aa: CASSQVLGVYGYTF
cdr3_nt: TGCGCCAGCAGCCAAGTCCTAGGAGTTTATGGCTACACCTTC